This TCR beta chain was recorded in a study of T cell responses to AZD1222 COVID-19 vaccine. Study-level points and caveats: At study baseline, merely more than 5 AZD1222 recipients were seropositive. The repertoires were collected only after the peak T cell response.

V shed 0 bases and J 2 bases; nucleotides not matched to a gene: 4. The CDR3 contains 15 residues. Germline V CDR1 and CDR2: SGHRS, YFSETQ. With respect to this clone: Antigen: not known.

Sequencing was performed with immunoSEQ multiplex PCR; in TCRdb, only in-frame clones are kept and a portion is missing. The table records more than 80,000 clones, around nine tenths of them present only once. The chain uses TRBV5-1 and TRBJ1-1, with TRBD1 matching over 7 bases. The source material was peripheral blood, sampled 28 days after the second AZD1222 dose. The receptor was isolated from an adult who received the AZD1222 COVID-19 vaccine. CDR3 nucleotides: TGCGCCAGCAGCTTGGGACAGGGACCAAACACTGAAGCTTTCTTT. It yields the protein CASSLGQGPNTEAFF.